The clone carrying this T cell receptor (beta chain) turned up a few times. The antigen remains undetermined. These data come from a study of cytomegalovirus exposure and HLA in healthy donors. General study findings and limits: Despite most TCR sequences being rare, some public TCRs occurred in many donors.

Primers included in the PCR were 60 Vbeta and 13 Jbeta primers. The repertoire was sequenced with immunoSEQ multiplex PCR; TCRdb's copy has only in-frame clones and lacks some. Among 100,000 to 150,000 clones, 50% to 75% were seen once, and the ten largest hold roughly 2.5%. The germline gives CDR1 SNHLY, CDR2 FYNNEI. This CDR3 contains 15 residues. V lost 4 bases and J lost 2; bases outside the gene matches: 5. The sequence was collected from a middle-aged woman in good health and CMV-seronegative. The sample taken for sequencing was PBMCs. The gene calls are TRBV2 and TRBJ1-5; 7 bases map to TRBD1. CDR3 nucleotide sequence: TGTGCCAGCAGTGGAACAGGGGACGGCAATCAGCCCCAGCATTTT. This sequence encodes CASSGTGDGNQPQHF.